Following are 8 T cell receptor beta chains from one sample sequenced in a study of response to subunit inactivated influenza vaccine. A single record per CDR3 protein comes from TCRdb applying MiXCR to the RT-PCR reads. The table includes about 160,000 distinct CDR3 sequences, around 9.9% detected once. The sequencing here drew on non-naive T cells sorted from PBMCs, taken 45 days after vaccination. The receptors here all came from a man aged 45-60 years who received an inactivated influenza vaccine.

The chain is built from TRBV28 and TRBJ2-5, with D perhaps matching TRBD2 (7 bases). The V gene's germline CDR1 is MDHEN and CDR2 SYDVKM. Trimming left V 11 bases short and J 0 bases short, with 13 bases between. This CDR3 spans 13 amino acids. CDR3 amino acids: CASEGGHQETQYF. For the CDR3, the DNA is TGTGCCTCCGAGGGGGGGCACCAAGAGACCCAGTACTTC.

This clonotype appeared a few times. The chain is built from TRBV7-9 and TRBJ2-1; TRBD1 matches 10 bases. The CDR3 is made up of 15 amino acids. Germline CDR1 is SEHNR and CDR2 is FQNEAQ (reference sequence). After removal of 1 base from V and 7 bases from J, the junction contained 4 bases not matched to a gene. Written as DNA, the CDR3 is TGTGCCAGCAGCTTAGTGGGGACAGGGGCGAATGAGCAGTTCTTC. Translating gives CASSLVGTGANEQFF.

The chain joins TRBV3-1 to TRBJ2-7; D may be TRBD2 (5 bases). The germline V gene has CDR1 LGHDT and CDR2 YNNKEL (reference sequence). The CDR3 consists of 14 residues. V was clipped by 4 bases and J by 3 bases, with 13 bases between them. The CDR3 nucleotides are TGTGCCAGCAGCCTAGCGATGGGAGACTACGAGCAGTACTTC. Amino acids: CASSLAMGDYEQYF.

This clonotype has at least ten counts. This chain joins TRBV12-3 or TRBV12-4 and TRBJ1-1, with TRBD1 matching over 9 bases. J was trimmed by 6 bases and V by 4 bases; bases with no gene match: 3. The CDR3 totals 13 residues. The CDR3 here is CASSSRQGAEAFF. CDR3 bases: TGTGCCAGCAGTTCGCGACAGGGGGCTGAAGCTTTCTTT.

This chain's CDR3 is CASGRGYEQYF. CDR3 DNA sequence: TGTGCCAGCGGACGTGGCTACGAGCAGTACTTC. The V gene is TRBV12-3 or TRBV12-4, the J gene TRBJ2-7; D ambiguous. V lost 8 bases and J lost 3, with 8 bases in between. There are 11 residues in the CDR3.

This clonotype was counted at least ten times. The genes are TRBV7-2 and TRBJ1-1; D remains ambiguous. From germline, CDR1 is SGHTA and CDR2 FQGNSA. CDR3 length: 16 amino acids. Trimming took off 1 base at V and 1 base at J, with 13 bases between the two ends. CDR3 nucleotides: TGTGCCAGCAGCTTAGTAGGAGGAGGGAGGAACACTGAAGCTTTCTTT. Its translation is CASSLVGGGRNTEAFF.

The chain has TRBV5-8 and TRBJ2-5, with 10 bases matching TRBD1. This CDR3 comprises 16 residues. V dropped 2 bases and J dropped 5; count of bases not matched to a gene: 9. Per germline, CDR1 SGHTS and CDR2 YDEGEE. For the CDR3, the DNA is TGTGCCAGCAGCTTAACTCGGGACAGGGGAACCGAGACCCAGTACTTC. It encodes CASSLTRDRGTETQYF.

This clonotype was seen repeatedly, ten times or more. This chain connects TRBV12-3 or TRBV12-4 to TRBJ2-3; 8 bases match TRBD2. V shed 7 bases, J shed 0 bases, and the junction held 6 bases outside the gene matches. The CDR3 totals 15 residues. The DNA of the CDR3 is TGTGCCAGCACCCGAAAGCGGGGGAGCACAGATACGCAGTATTTT. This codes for CASTRKRGSTDTQYF.